This T cell receptor beta chain was documented in a study of T cell clonotyping in hematopoietic cell transplantation. Overall study findings and caveats: At the given depth, recipient repertoires were over 95% de novo clonotypes. Pathologically expanded recipient clonotypes increased progressively from day 30 to day 180 as diversity fell. Higher Inverse Simpson Index values in graft donor and pretransplant recipient predicted broader posttransplant TCR diversity.

TCRdb's copy holds only in-frame clones and misses some; the assay was immunoSEQ multiplex PCR. The top ten hold about 1.5% of the sample, which has approximately 70,000 clones, approximately 94% seen once. Details on this clone: Its target is unknown.

The CDR3 has 14 amino acids. Unmatched junction bases numbered 4, after V lost 5 bases and J lost 7 bases. Germline V gives CDR1 SGHVS, CDR2 FQNEAQ. This TCR was sampled from a man in his forties or fifties in good health. Some clones in this sample may be carry-over from other donors' samples. The V gene is TRBV7-8, the J gene TRBJ1-5; 11 bases align to TRBD1. The source material was peripheral blood mononuclear cells. For the CDR3, the DNA is TGTGCCAGCAGCCAGGACAGGGGGCGGCAGCCCCAGCATTTT. Protein product: CASSQDRGRQPQHF.